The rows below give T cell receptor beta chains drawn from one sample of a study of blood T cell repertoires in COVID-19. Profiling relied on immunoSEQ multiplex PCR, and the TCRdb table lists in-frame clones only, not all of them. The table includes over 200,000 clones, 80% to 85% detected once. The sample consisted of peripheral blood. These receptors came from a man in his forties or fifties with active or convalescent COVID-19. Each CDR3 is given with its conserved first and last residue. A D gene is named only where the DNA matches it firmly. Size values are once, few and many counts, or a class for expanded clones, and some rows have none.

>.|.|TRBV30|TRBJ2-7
CACGERYEQYF
TGTGCCTGCGGGGAGAGATACGAGCAGTACTTC
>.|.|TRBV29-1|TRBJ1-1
CSVRTGSDTEAFF
TGCAGCGTCCGGACGGGTAGCGACACTGAAGCTTTCTTT
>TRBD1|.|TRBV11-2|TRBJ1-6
CASSLGFTGRGRNNSPLHF
TGTGCCAGCAGCTTAGGATTCACGGGCAGGGGGAGAAATAATTCACCCCTCCACTTT
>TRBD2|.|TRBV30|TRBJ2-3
CAWREGLAGADTQYF
TGTGCCTGGAGGGAAGGACTAGCGGGGGCAGATACGCAGTATTTT
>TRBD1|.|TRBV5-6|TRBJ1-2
CASSFDRASGYTF
TGTGCCAGCAGCTTTGACAGGGCGAGTGGCTACACCTTC
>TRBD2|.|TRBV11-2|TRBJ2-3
CASSFSAGDTDTQYF
TGTGCCAGCAGCTTTTCAGCGGGAGACACAGATACGCAGTATTTT
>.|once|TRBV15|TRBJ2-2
CATSRSGRGTGELFF
TGTGCCACCAGCCGGAGCGGGCGTGGCACCGGGGAGCTGTTTTTT
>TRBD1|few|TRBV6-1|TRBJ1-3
CASSDRTGSSGNTIYF
TGTGCCAGCAGTGATCGGACAGGGAGCTCTGGAAACACCATATATTTT
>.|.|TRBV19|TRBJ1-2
CASSEAGYNSWYGYTF
TGTGCCAGTAGTGAGGCAGGGTATAACTCATGGTATGGCTACACCTTC
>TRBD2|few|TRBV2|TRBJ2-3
CASTGLRGASTDTQYF
TGTGCCAGCACGGGGTTGCGGGGGGCTAGCACAGATACGCAGTATTTT
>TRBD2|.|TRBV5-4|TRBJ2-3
CASSLPGGLSTDTQYF
TGTGCCAGCAGCTTGCCGGGGGGGCTAAGCACAGATACGCAGTATTTT
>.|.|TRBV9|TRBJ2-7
CAHKGQTVSYEQYF
TGTGCCCACAAAGGACAGACAGTCTCCTACGAGCAGTACTTC
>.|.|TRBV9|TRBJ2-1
CASGTNEQFF
TGTGCCAGCGGGACAAATGAGCAGTTCTTC
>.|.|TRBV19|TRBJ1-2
CASTQWGSYGYTF
TGTGCCAGTACCCAGTGGGGCAGCTATGGCTACACCTTC
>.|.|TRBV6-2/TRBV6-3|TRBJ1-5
CASSYSKNGPNQPQHF
TGTGCCAGCAGTTACTCGAAAAATGGGCCTAATCAGCCCCAGCATTTT
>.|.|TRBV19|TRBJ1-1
CASREDVSAFF
TGTGCCAGTAGGGAGGACGTGTCAGCTTTCTTT
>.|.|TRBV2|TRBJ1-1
CASSEWGGEAFF
TGTGCCAGCAGTGAATGGGGGGGTGAAGCTTTCTTT
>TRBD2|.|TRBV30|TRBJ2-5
CAWAGAFQETQYF
TGTGCCTGGGCGGGAGCATTCCAAGAGACCCAGTACTTC
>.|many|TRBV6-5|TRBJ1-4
CASLPGVNEKLFF
TGTGCCAGCCTTCCAGGGGTAAATGAAAAACTGTTTTTT
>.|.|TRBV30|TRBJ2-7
CAWSVAGTEQYF
TGTGCCTGGAGTGTCGCGGGGACCGAGCAGTACTTC
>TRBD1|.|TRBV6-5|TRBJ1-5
CASRNRQGVNQPQHF
TGTGCCAGCAGGAACCGACAGGGGGTAAATCAGCCCCAGCATTTT
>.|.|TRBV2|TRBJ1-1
CASTARIFTDTEAFF
TGTGCCAGCACAGCCAGGATCTTTACAGACACTGAAGCTTTCTTT
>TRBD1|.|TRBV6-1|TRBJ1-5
CASSEAGTDNQPQHF
TGTGCCAGCAGTGAAGCAGGGACAGATAATCAGCCCCAGCATTTT
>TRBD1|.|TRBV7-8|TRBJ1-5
CASSLAQGLNQPQHF
TGTGCCAGCAGCTTAGCACAGGGGCTGAACCAGCCCCAGCATTTT
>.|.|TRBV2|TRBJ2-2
CASSERGTATGELFF
TGTGCCAGCAGTGAAAGGGGAACCGCCACCGGGGAGCTGTTTTTT
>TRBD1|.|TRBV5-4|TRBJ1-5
CASSLDRGGNQPQHF
TGTGCCAGCAGCTTGGACAGGGGGGGCAATCAGCCCCAGCATTTT
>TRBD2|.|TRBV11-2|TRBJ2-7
CASTLERGGDYEQYF
TGTGCCAGCACCCTTGAGCGGGGGGGAGACTACGAGCAGTACTTC
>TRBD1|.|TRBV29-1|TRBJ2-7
CSVSRTGVGGEQYF
TGCAGCGTCTCCCGGACAGGGGTTGGAGGCGAGCAGTACTTC
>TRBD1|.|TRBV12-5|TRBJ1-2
CASGLAATGVGNQYGYTF
TGTGCTAGTGGTTTGGCAGCGACAGGGGTTGGGAATCAATATGGCTACACCTTC
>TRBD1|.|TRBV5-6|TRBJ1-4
CARKTGTGEQNEKLFF
TGTGCCAGAAAGACCGGGACAGGGGAACAAAATGAAAAACTGTTTTTT